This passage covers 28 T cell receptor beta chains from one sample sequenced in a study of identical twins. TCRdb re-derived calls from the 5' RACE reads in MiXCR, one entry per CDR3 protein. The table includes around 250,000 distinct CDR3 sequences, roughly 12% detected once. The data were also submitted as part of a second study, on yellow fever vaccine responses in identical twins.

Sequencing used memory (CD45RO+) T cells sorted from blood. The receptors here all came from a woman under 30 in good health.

CDR3 in amino acids: CASSPRGSGNARDEQFF. CDR3 coding DNA: TGTGCCAGCAGTCCAAGGGGGAGCGGGAACGCCAGGGATGAGCAGTTCTTC. The chain employs TRBV6-1 and TRBJ2-1; D possibly corresponds to TRBD2 (7 bases). The CDR3 contains 17 residues. Looked up from germline, CDR1 is MNHNS and CDR2 is SASEGT. V was clipped by 5 bases and J by 8 bases, with 25 bases between them.

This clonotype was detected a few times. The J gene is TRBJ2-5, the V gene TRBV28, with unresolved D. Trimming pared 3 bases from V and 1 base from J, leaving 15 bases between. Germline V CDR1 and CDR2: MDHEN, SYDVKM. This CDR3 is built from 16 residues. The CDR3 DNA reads TGTGCCAGCAGTTTCGGAGACCAAGGTAGCCAAGAGACCCAGTACTTC. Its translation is CASSFGDQGSQETQYF.

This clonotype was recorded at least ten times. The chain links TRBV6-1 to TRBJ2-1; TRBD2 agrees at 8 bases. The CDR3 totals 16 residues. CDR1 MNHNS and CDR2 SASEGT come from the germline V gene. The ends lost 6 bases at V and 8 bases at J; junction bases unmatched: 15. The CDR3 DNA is TGTGCCAGCAGGCCGGCTCTAGCGGGTATCTCGGATGAGCAGTTCTTC. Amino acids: CASRPALAGISDEQFF.

CDR3 residues: CSVWTSGGRNEQFF. The CDR3 DNA reads as TGCAGCGTATGGACTAGCGGGGGTCGCAATGAGCAGTTCTTC. The genes are TRBV29-1 and TRBJ2-1, with 13 bases aligning to TRBD2. CDR1 SQVTM and CDR2 ANQGSEA come from the germline V gene. V was clipped by 6 bases and J by 6 bases; unmatched bases: 5. The CDR3 has 14 amino acids.

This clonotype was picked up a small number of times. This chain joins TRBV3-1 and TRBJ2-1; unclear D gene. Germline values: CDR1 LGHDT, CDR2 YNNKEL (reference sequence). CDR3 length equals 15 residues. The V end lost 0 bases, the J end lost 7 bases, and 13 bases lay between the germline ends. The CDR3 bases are TGTGCCAGCAGCCAAGACGGCCTGATAGGAAATGAGCAGTTCTTC. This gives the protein CASSQDGLIGNEQFF.

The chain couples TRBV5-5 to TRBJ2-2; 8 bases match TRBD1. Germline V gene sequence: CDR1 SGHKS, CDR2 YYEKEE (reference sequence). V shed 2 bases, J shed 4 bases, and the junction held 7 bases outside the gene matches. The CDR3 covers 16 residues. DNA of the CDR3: TGTGCCAGCAGCTTAAAAGGGACAGGTATCACCGGGGAGCTGTTTTTT. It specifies CASSLKGTGITGELFF.

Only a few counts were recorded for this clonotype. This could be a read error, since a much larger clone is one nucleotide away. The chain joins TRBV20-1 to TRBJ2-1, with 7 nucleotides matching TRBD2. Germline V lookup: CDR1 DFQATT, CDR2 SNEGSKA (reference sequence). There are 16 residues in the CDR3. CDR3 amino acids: CCARDRGERVWVEQFF. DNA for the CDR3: TGCTGTGCTAGAGATCGGGGGGAGCGGGTCTGGGTAGAGCAGTTCTTC.

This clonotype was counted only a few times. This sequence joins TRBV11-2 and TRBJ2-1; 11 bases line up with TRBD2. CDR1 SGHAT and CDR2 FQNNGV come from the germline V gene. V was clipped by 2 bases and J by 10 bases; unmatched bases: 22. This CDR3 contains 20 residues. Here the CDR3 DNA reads TGTGCCAGCAGCTTACTTAGCGGGTCCCTTAAACTAGCGGGAGAGGCGGAGCAGTTCTTC. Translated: CASSLLSGSLKLAGEAEQFF.

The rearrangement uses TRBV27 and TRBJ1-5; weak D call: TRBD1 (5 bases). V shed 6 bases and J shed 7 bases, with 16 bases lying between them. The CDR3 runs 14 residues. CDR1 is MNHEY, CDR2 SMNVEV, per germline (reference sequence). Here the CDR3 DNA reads TGTGCCAGCAGCCGAGGGACTGCAGGACAGCCCCAGCATTTT. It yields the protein CASSRGTAGQPQHF.

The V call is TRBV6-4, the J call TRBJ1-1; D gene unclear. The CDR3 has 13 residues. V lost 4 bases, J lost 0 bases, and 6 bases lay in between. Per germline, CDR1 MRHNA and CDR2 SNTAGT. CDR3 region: CASSAQVNTEAFF. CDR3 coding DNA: TGTGCCAGCAGTGCCCAGGTGAACACTGAAGCTTTCTTT.

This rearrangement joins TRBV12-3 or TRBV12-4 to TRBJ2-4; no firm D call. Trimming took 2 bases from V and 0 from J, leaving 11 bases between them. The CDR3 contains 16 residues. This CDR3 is CASSLYGNLAKNIQYF. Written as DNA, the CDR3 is TGTGCCAGCAGTTTATATGGTAACCTAGCCAAAAACATTCAGTACTTC.

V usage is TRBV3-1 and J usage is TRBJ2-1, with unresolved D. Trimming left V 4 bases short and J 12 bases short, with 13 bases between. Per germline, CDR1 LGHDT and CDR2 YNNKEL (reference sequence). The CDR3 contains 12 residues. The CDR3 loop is CASSLMTQGQFF. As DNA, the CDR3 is TGTGCCAGCAGCCTTATGACTCAAGGGCAGTTCTTC.

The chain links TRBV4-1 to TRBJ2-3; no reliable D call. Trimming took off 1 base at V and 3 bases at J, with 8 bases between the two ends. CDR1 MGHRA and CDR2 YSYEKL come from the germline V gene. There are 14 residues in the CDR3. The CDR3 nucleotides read TGCGCCAGCAGCCAAGCCCCGTTAACAGATACGCAGTATTTT. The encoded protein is CASSQAPLTDTQYF.

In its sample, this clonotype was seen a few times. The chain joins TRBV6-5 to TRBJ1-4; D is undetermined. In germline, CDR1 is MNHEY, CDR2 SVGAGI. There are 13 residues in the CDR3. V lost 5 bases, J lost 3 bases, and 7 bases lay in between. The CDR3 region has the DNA TGTGCCAGCAGTCTACGGTCTAATGAAAAACTGTTTTTT. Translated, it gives CASSLRSNEKLFF.

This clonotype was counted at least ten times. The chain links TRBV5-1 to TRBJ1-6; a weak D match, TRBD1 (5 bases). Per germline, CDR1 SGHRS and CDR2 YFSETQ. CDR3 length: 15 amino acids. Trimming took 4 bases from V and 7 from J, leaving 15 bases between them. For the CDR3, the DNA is TGCGCCAGCAGCACAGGACAAGGAGGCAATTCACCCCTCCACTTT. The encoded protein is CASSTGQGGNSPLHF.

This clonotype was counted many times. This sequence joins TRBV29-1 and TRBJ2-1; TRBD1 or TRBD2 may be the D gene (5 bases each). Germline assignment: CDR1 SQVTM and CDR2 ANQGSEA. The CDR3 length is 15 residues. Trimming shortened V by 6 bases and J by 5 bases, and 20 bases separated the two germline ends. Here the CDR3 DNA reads TGCAGCGTGGGGGAACCAGGTTTGGGGAACAATGAGCAGTTCTTC. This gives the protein CSVGEPGLGNNEQFF.

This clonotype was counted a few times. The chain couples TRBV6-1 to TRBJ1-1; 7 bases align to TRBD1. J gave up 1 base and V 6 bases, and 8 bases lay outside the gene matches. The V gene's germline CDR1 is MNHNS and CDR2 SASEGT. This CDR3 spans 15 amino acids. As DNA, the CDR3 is TGTGCCAGCAGGCTCGGACAGGCAACGAACACTGAAGCTTTCTTT. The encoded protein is CASRLGQATNTEAFF.

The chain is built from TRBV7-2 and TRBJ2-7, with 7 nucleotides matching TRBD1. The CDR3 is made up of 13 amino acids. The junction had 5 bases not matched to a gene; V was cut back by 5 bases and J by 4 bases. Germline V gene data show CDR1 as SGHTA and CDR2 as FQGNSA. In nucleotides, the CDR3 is TGTGCCAGCAGCCCAGGGACAGAGTACGAGCAGTACTTC. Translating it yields CASSPGTEYEQYF.

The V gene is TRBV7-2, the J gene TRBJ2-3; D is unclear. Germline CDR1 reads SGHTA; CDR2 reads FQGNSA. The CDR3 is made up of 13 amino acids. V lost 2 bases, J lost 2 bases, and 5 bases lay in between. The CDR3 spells CASSLSITDTQYF. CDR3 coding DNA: TGTGCCAGCAGCTTAAGTATCACAGATACGCAGTATTTT.

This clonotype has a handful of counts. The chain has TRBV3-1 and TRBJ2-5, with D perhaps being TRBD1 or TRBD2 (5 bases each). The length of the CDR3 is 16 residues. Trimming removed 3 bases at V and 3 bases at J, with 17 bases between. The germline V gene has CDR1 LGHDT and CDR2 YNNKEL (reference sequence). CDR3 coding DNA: TGTGCCAGCAGCCATGGCTGGGACCTGATTAAAGAGACCCAGTACTTC. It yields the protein CASSHGWDLIKETQYF.

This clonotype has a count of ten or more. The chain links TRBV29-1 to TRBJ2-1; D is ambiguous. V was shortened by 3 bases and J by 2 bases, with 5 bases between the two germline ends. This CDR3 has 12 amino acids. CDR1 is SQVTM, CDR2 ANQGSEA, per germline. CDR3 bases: TGCAGCGTTGATACCGCCTACAATGAGCAGTTCTTC. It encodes CSVDTAYNEQFF.

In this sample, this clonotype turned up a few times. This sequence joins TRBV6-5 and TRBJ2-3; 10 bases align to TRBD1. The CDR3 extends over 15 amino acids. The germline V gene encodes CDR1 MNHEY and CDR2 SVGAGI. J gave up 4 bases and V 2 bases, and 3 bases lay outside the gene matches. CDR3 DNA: TGTGCCAGCAGTTACCGGGACAGGGGTGCAGATACGCAGTATTTT. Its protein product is CASSYRDRGADTQYF.

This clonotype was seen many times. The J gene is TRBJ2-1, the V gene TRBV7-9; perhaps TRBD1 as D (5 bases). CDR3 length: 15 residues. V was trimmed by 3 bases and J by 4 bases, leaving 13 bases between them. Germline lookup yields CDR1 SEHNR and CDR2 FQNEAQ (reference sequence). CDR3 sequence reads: CASSLVQAFYNEQFF. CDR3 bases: TGTGCCAGCAGCTTGGTACAGGCTTTTTACAATGAGCAGTTCTTC.

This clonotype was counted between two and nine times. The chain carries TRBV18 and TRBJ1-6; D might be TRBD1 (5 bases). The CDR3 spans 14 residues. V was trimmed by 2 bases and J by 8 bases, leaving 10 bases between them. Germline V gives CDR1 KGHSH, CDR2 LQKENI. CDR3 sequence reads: CASSPGGVDSPLHF. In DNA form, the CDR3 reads TGTGCCAGCTCACCAGGGGGGGTGGATTCACCCCTCCACTTT.

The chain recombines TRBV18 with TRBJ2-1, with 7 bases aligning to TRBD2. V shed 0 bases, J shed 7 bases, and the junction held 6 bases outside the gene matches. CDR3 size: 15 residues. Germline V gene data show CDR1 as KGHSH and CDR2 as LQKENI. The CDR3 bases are TGTGCCAGCTCACCACCGTCCGGACTAGGGAATGAGCAGTTCTTC. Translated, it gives CASSPPSGLGNEQFF.

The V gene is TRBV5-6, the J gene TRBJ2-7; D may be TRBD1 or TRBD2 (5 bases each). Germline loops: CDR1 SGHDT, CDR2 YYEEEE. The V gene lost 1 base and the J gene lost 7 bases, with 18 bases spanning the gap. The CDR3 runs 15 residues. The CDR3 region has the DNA TGTGCCAGCAGCTTGTCGGGGCCTCGTAGGGGTGAGCAGTACTTC. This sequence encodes CASSLSGPRRGEQYF.

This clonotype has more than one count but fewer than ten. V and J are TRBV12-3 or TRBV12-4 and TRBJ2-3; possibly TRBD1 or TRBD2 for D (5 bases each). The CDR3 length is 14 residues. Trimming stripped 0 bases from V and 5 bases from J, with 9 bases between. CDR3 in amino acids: CASSLAGVLDTQYF. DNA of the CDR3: TGTGCCAGCAGTTTAGCGGGGGTCTTAGATACGCAGTATTTT.

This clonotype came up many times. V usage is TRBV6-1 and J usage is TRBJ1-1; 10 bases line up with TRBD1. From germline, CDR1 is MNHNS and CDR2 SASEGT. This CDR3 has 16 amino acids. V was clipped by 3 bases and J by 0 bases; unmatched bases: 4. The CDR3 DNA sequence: TGTGCCAGCAGTGATGGGACAGGGGTTATGAACACTGAAGCTTTCTTT. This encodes CASSDGTGVMNTEAFF.